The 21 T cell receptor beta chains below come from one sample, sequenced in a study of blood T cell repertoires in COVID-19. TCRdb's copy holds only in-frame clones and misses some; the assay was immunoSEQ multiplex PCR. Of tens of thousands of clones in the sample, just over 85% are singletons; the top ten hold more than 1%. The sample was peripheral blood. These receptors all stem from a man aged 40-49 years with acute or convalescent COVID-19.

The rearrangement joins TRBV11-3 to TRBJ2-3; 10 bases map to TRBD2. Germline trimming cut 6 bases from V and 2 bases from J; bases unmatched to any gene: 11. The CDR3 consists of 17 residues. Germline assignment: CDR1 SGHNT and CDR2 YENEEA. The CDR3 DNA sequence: TGTGCCAGCAGTCCCAATCCAGCGGGGGGGATCACAGATACGCAGTATTTT. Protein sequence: CASSPNPAGGITDTQYF.

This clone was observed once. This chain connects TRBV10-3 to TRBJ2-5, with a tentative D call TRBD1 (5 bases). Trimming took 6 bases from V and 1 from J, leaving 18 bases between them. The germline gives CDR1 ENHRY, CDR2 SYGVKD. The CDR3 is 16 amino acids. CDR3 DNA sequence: TGTGCCATCAGCGAATATCCGACAGAGCTCCAAGAGACCCAGTACTTC. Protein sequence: CAISEYPTELQETQYF.

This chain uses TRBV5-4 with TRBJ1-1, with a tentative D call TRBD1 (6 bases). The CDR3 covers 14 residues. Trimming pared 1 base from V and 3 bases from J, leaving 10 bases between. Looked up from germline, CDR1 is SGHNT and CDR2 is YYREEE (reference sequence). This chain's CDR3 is CASSLTGSDTEAFF. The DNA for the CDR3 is TGTGCCAGCAGCTTGACAGGGTCGGACACTGAAGCTTTCTTT.

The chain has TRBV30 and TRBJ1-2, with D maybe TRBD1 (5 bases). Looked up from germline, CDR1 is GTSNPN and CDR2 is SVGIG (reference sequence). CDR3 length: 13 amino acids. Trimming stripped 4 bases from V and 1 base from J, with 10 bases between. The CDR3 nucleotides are TGTGCCTGGACTGGGGGGTATAACTATGGCTACACCTTC. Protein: CAWTGGYNYGYTF.

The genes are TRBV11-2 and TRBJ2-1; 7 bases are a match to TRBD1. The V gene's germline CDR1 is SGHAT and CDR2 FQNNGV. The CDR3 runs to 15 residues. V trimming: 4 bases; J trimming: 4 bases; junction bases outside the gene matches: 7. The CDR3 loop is CASSSSGGAYNEQFF. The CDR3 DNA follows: TGTGCCAGCAGCTCCTCAGGGGGAGCATACAATGAGCAGTTCTTC.

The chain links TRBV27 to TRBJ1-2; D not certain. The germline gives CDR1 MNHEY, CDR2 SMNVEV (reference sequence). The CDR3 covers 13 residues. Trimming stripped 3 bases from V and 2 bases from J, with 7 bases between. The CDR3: CASSFGPNYGYTF. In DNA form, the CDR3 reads TGTGCCAGCAGTTTTGGGCCAAACTATGGCTACACCTTC.

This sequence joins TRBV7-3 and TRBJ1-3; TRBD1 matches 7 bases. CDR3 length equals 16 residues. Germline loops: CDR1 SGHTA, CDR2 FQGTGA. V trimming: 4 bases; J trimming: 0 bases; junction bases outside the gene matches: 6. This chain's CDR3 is CASSSTGPLSGNTIYF. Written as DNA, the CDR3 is TGTGCCAGCAGCTCGACAGGGCCGCTCTCTGGAAACACCATATATTTT.

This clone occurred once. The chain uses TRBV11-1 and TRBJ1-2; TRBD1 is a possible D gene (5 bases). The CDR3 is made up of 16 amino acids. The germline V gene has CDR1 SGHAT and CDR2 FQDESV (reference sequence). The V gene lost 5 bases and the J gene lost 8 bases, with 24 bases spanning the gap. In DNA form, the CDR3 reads TGTGCCAGCAGCGTGTCCCTGGGGGGGGGTATCGTCGGCTACACCTTC. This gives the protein CASSVSLGGGIVGYTF. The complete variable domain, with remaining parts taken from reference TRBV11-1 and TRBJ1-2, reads EAEVAQSPRYKITEKSQAVAFWCDPISGHATLYWYRQILGQGPELLVQFQDESVVDDSQLPKDRFSAERLKGVDSTLKIQPAELGDSAMYLCASSVSLGGGIVGYTFGSGTRLTVV.

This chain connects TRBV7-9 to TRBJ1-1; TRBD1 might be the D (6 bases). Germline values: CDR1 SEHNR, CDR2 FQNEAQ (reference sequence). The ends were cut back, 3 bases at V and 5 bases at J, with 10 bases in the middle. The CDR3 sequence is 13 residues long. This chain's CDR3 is CASSLGAGTEAFF. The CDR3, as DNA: TGTGCCAGCAGCTTGGGGGCTGGGACTGAAGCTTTCTTT.

The CDR3 sequence: CASSHTMHRGRETQYF. CDR3 sequence (DNA): TGTGCCAGCAGCCACACTATGCACAGGGGGCGGGAGACCCAGTACTTC. The chain employs TRBV3-1 (or the pseudogene TRBV3-2) and TRBJ2-5; 9 nucleotides align to TRBD1. Germline CDR1 reads LGHDT; CDR2 reads YNNKEL (reference sequence). CDR3 length: 16 amino acids. The J segment lost 5 bases and the V segment lost 3 bases, leaving 10 bases of the junction unmatched.

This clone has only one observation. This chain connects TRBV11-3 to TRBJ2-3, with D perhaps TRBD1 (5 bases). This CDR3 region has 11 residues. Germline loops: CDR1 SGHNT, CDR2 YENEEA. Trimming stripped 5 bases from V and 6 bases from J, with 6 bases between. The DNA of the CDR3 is TGTGCCAGCAGCGCAGGGGATACGCAGTATTTT. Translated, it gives CASSAGDTQYF. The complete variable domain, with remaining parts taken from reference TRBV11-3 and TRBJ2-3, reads EAGVVQSPRYKIIEKKQPVAFWCNPISGHNTLYWYLQNLGQGPELLIRYENEEAVDDSQLPKDRFSAERLKGVDSTLKIQPAELGDSAVYLCASSAGDTQYFGPGTRLTVL.

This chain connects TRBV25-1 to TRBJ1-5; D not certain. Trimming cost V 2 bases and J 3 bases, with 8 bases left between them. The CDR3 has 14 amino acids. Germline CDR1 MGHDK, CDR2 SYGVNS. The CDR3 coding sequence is TGTGCCAGCAGTGAACGCGGGAACAATCAGCCCCAGCATTTT. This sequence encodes CASSERGNNQPQHF. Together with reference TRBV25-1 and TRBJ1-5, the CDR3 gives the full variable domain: EADIYQTPRYLVIGTGKKITLECSQTMGHDKMYWYQQDPGMELHLIHYSYGVNSTEKGDLSSESTVSRIRTEHFPLTLESARPSHTSQYLCASSERGNNQPQHFGDGTRLSIL.

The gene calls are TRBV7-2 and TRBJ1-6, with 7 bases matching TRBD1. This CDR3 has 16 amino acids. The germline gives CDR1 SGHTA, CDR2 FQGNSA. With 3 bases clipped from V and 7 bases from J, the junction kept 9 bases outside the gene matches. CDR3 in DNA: TGTGCCAGCAGCTTCTTAAAAGGGGGCGGAAATTCACCCCTCCACTTT. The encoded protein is CASSFLKGGGNSPLHF.

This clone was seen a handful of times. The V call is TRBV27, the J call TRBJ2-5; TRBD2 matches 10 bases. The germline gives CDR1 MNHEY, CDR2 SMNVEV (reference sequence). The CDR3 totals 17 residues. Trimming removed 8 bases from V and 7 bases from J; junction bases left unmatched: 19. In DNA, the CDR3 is TGTGCCAGCTACAGCCTCGCTAGCGGGGGACTAGGAGTGACCCAGTACTTC. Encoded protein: CASYSLASGGLGVTQYF.

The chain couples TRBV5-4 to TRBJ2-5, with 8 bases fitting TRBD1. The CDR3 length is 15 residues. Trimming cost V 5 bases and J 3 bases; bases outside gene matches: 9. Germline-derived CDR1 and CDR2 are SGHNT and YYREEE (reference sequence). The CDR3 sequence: CASSLLSTGEETQYF. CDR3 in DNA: TGTGCCAGCAGTCTTTTATCGACAGGGGAAGAGACCCAGTACTTC.

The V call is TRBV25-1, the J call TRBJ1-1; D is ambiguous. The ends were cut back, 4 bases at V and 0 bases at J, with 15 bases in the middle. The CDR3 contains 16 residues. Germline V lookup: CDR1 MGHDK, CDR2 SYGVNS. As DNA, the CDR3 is TGTGCCAGCAGTGGGACTTTAACAGCCATGAACACTGAAGCTTTCTTT. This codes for CASSGTLTAMNTEAFF.

The CDR3 region is CASSLKFGTGGEKLFF. The DNA for the CDR3 is TGTGCCAGCAGCTTGAAATTCGGGACAGGGGGTGAAAAACTGTTTTTT. The chain links TRBV5-5 to TRBJ1-4; TRBD1 matches at 11 bases. Germline CDR1 and CDR2: SGHKS and YYEKEE (reference sequence). The CDR3 is made up of 16 amino acids. The V segment lost 1 base and the J segment 7 bases; nucleotides outside the gene matches: 6.

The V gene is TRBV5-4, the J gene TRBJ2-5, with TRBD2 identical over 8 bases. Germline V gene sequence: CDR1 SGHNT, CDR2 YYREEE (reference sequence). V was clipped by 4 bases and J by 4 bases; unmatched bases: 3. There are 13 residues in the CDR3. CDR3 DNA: TGTGCCAGCAGCGCTGGGACTAGAGAGACCCAGTACTTC. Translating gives CASSAGTRETQYF.

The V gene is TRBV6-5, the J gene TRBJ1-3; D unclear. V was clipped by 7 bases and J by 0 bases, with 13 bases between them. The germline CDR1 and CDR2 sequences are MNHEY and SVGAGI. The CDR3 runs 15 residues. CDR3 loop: CASNLRSDSGNTIYF. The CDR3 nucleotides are TGTGCCAGCAACTTACGGTCCGACTCTGGAAACACCATATATTTT.

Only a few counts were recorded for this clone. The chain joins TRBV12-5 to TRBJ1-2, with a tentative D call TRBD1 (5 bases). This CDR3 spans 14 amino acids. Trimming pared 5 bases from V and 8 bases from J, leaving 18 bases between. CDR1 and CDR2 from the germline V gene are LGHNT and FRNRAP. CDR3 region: CASGSEVSAGGYTF. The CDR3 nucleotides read TGTGCTAGTGGTAGTGAGGTCAGCGCAGGGGGCTACACCTTC. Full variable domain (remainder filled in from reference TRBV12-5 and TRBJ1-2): DARVTQTPRHKVTEMGQEVTMRCQPILGHNTVFWYRQTMMQGLELLAYFRNRAPLDDSGMPKDRFSAEMPDATLATLKIQPSEPRDSAVYFCASGSEVSAGGYTFGSGTRLTVV.

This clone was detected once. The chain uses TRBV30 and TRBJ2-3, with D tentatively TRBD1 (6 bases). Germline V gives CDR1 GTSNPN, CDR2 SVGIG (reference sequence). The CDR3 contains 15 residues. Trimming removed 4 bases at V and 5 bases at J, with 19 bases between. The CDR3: CAWIRGGYRLDTQYF. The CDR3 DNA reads TGTGCCTGGATACGTGGGGGCTATCGATTAGATACGCAGTATTTT.